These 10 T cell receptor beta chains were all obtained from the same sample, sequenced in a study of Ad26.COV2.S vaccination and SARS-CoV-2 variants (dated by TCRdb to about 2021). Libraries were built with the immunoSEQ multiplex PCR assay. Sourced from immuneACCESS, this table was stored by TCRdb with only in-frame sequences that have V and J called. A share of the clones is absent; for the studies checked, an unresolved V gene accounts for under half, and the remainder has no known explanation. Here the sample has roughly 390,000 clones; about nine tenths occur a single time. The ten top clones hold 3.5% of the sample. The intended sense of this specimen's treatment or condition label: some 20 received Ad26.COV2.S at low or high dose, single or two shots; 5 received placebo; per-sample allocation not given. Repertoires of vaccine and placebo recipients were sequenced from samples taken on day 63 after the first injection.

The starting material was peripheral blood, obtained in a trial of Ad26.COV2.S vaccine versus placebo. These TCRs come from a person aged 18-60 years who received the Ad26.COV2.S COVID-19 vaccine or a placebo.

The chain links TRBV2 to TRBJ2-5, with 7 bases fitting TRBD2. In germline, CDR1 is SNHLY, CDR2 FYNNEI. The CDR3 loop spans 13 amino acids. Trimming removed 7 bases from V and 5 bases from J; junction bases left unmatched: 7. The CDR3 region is CASTRLADETQYF. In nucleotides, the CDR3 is TGTGCCAGCACCCGACTAGCTGATGAGACCCAGTACTTC.

CDR3 sequence reads: CASSLSRGGLEQFF. The CDR3 DNA follows: TGTGCCAGCAGTTTATCCCGGGGGGGTCTTGAGCAGTTCTTC. The chain has TRBV27 and TRBJ2-1, with 8 nucleotides matching TRBD2. V lost 0 bases, J lost 9 bases, and 4 bases stayed unmatched. In germline, CDR1 is MNHEY, CDR2 SMNVEV (reference sequence). This CDR3 region has 14 residues.

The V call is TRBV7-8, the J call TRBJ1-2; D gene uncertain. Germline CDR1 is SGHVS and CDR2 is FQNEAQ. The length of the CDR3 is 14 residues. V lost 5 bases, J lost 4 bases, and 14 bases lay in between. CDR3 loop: CASSPRDGSYGYTF. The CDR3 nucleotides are TGTGCCAGCAGCCCTCGTGATGGGTCCTATGGCTACACCTTC.

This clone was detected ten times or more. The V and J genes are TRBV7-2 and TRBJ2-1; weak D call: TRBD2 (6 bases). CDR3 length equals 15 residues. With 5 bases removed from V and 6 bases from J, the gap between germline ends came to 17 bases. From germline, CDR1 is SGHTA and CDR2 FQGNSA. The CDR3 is CASSRMLGGINEQFF. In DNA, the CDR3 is TGTGCCAGCAGCCGGATGCTTGGGGGGATCAATGAGCAGTTCTTC.

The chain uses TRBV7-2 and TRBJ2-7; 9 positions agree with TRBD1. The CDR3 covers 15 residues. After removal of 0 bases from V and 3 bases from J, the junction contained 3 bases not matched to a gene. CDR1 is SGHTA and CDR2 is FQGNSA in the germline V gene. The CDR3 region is CASSLAGTGLYEQYF. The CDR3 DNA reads TGTGCCAGCAGCTTAGCCGGGACAGGGCTCTACGAGCAGTACTTC.

CDR3 loop: CASSLVGGGTGSGNTIYF. The DNA of the CDR3 is TGTGCCAGCAGCTTAGTTGGGGGTGGGACCGGGTCTGGAAACACCATATATTTT. The rearrangement uses TRBV7-2 and TRBJ1-3, with D possibly being TRBD1 (5 bases). V lost 1 base and J 1 base, leaving 17 bases between the germline ends. The V gene's germline CDR1 is SGHTA and CDR2 FQGNSA. The CDR3 is made up of 18 amino acids. The full variable domain, in which reference TRBV7-2 and TRBJ1-3 provide the parts outside the CDR3, is GAGVSQSPSNKVTEKGKDVELRCDPISGHTALYWYRQSLGQGLEFLIYFQGNSAPDKSGLPSDRFSAERTGGSVSTLTIQRTQQEDSAVYLCASSLVGGGTGSGNTIYFGEGSWLTVV.

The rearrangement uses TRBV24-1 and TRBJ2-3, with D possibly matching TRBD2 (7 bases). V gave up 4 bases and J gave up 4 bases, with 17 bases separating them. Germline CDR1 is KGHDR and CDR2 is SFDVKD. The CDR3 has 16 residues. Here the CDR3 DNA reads TGTGCCACCAGTGAGTTAGGGGGGGGCCGATCAGATACGCAGTATTTT. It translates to CATSELGGGRSDTQYF.

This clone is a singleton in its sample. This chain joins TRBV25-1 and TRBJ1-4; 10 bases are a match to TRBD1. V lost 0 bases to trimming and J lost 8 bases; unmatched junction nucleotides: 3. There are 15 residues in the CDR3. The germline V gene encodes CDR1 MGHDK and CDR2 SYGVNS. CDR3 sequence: CASSEYGTGEEKLFF. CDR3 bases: TGTGCCAGCAGTGAATACGGGACAGGGGAGGAAAAACTGTTTTTT. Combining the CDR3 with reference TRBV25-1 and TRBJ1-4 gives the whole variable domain EADIYQTPRYLVIGTGKKITLECSQTMGHDKMYWYQQDPGMELHLIHYSYGVNSTEKGDLSSESTVSRIRTEHFPLTLESARPSHTSQYLCASSEYGTGEEKLFFGSGTQLSVL.

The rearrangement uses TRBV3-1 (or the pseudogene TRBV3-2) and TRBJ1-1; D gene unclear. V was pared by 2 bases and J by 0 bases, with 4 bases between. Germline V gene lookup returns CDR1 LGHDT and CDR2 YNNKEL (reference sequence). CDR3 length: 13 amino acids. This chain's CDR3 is CASSQIMNTEAFF. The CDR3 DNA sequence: TGTGCCAGCAGCCAAATCATGAACACTGAAGCTTTCTTT.

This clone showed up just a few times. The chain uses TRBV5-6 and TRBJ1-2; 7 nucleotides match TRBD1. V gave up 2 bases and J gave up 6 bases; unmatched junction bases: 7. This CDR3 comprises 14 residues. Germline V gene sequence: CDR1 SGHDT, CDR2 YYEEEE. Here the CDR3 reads CASSLVDRADGYTF. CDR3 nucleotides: TGTGCCAGCAGCTTAGTCGACAGGGCGGATGGCTACACCTTC.